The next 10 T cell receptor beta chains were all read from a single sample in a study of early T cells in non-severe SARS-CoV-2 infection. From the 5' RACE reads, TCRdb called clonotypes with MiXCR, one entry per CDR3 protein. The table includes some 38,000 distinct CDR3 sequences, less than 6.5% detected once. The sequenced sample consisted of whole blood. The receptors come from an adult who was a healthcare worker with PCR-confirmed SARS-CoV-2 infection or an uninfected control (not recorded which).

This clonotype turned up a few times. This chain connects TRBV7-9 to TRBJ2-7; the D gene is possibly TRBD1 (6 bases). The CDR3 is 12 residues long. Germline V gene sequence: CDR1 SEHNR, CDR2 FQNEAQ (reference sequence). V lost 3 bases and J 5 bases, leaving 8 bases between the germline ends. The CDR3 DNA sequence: TGTGCCAGCAGCTTTTCAGGGGACGAGCAGTACTTC. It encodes CASSFSGDEQYF.

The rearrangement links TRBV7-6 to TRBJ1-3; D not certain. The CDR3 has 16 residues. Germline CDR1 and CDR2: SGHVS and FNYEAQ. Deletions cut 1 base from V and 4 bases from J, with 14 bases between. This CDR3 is CASSLEAGLEGNTIYF. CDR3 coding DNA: TGTGCCAGCAGCTTAGAGGCAGGCCTGGAAGGAAACACCATATATTTT.

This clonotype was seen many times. DNA for the CDR3: TGTGCCAGCTCACTTAACTCGGTCAGTGGCACAGATACGCAGTATTTT. Protein: CASSLNSVSGTDTQYF. The V call is TRBV18, the J call TRBJ2-3; no clear D gene. Germline V gene sequence: CDR1 KGHSH, CDR2 LQKENI. V shed 4 bases and J shed 1 base, with 15 bases lying between them. The CDR3 covers 16 residues.

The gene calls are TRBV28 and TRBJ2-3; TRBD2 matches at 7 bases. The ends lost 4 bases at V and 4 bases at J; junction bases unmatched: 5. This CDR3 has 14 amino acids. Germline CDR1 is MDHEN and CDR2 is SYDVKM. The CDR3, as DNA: TGTGCCAGCAGTTGGGGGAGGGCCGCAGATACGCAGTATTTT. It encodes CASSWGRAADTQYF.

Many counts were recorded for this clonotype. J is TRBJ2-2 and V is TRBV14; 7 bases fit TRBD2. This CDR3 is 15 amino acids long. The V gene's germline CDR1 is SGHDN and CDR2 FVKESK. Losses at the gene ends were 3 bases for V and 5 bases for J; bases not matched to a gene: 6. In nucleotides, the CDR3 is TGTGCCAGCAGCCATGCTAGCGGCACTACCGGGGAGCTGTTTTTT. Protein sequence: CASSHASGTTGELFF.

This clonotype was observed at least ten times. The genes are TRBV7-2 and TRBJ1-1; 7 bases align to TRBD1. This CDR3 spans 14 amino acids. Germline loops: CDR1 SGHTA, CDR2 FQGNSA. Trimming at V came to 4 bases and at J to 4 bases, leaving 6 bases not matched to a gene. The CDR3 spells CASSSRGEGTEAFF. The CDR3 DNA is TGTGCCAGCAGCTCCAGGGGGGAAGGCACTGAAGCTTTCTTT.

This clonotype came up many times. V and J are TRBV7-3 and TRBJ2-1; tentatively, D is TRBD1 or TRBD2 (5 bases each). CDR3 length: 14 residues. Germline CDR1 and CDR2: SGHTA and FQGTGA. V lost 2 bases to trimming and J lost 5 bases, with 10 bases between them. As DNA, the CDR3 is TGTGCCAGCAGCTTAGAGGGGAGCCACAATGAGCAGTTCTTC. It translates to CASSLEGSHNEQFF.

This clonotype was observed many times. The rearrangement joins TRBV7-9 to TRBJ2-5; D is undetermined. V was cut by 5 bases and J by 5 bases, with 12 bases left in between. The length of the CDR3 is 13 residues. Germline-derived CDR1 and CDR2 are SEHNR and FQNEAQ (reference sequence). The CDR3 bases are TGTGCCAGCAGCGCGAATATGGGGGAGACCCAGTACTTC. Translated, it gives CASSANMGETQYF.

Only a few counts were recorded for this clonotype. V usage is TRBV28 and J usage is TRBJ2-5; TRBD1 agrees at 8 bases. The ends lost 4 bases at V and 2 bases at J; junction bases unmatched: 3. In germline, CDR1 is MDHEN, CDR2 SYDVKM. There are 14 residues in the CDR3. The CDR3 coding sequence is TGTGCCAGCAGTTCGGGACAGGCTCAAGAGACCCAGTACTTC. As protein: CASSSGQAQETQYF.

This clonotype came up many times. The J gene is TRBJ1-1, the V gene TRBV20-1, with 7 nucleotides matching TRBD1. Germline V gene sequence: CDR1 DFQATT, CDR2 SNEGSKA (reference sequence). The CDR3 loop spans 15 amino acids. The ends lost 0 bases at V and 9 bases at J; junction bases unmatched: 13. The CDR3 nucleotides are TGCAGTGCTAGAGACCTCAAGGGGGCCGCCTCCAAAGCTTTCTTT. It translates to CSARDLKGAASKAFF.